These 21 T cell receptor beta chains share one sample of origin, sequenced in a study of CD4 T cells in relation to SARS-CoV-2 and coronaviruses. Unexposed donor CD4+ T cells date from about 2011-2018, before the COVID-19 pandemic. After less than 11 days of culture, CD4+ T cells were isolated. The table came from immunoSEQ multiplex PCR; TCRdb's copy has only in-frame clones and leaves some out. This repertoire shows about 12,000 clones, roughly 71% found once; its top ten account for around 6.9%. The antigens for these receptors are not known. Sequenced input: CD4+ T cells from PBMCs, cultured in vitro. The source is a human donor in good health.

The table lists this clone with a few counts. The chain has TRBV24-1 and TRBJ1-2, with unresolved D. V was clipped by 1 base and J by 7 bases, with 9 bases between them. Per germline, CDR1 KGHDR and CDR2 SFDVKD. This CDR3 is built from 13 residues. CDR3: CATSDFEGSGYTF. CDR3 nucleotides: TGTGCCACCAGTGATTTCGAGGGCTCTGGCTACACCTTC.

V gene TRBV5-1 combines with J gene TRBJ2-5; possible D gene TRBD2, 6 bases. V shed 7 bases and J shed 5 bases, with 6 bases lying between them. The CDR3 is 10 residues long. Looked up from germline, CDR1 is SGHRS and CDR2 is YFSETQ. CDR3 DNA sequence: TGCGCCAGCGGGGGGGAGACCCAGTACTTC. Translation: CASGGETQYF.

The chain employs TRBV5-1 and TRBJ1-2, with D hard to call. V dropped 1 base and J dropped 4 bases, with 8 bases sitting between them. Germline loops: CDR1 SGHRS, CDR2 YFSETQ. This CDR3 region has 13 residues. CDR3 sequence: CASSLNSPYGYTF. The CDR3, as DNA: TGCGCCAGCAGCTTGAACAGCCCCTATGGCTACACCTTC.

The J gene is TRBJ1-5, the V gene TRBV6-1; no clear D gene. The V and J ends lost 1 base and 9 bases respectively, with 4 bases between them. The germline V gene encodes CDR1 MNHNS and CDR2 SASEGT. The CDR3 runs 11 residues. The CDR3: CASSEVGPQHF. The CDR3 bases are TGTGCCAGCAGTGAAGTAGGGCCCCAGCATTTT.

A single count supports this clone. The gene calls are TRBV5-6 and TRBJ2-1, with D uncertain. The V end lost 2 bases, the J end lost 10 bases, and 10 bases lay between the germline ends. Germline V gives CDR1 SGHDT, CDR2 YYEEEE. This CDR3 is built from 12 residues. Written as DNA, the CDR3 is TGTGCCAGCAGCTTTGGGGTCGAGGAGCAGTTCTTC. It is translated as CASSFGVEEQFF.

The V and J genes are TRBV12-3 or TRBV12-4 and TRBJ1-1, with D unclear. Trimming took off 3 bases at V and 3 bases at J, with 5 bases between the two ends. The CDR3 loop spans 12 amino acids. The CDR3 region is CASSFGDTEAFF. Here the CDR3 DNA reads TGTGCCAGCAGTTTTGGGGACACTGAAGCTTTCTTT.

There are a few counts of this clone. This rearrangement joins TRBV7-9 to TRBJ1-1; the D gene is possibly TRBD1 (6 bases). Germline V gene lookup returns CDR1 SEHNR and CDR2 FQNEAQ (reference sequence). CDR3 size: 15 residues. V was trimmed by 3 bases and J by 4 bases, leaving 15 bases between them. The CDR3 sequence: CASSLGGGGGTEAFF. CDR3 nucleotides: TGTGCCAGCAGCTTGGGTGGGGGGGGCGGCACTGAAGCTTTCTTT.

J is TRBJ2-1 and V is TRBV6-5; 10 bases align to TRBD2. The germline V gene encodes CDR1 MNHEY and CDR2 SVGAGI. The J segment lost 7 bases and the V segment lost 7 bases, leaving 7 bases of the junction unmatched. The CDR3 is 14 residues long. Here the CDR3 DNA reads TGTGCCAGCAAGCGGGAGGGCTTAGTAAATGAGCAGTTCTTC. Amino acid sequence: CASKREGLVNEQFF.

This clone has only one observation. This sequence joins TRBV5-1 and TRBJ2-2; perhaps TRBD1 as D (6 bases). Germline CDR1 is SGHRS and CDR2 is YFSETQ. Trimming removed 2 bases at V and 6 bases at J, with 8 bases between. This CDR3 contains 13 residues. This CDR3 reads CASSFNRAGELFF. The CDR3 DNA reads TGCGCCAGCAGCTTCAACAGGGCCGGGGAGCTGTTTTTT.

This clone is termed medium-sized. V usage is TRBV7-9 and J usage is TRBJ2-7; 7 positions match TRBD2. The length of the CDR3 is 17 residues. Germline loops: CDR1 SEHNR, CDR2 FQNEAQ (reference sequence). Trimming removed 11 bases from V and 0 bases from J; junction bases left unmatched: 19. The CDR3 reads CAASSLSGGSSSYEQYF. DNA of the CDR3: TGTGCCGCCAGCAGTCTCAGCGGCGGGAGTAGCTCCTACGAGCAGTACTTC.

The chain has TRBV19 and TRBJ2-1; tentative D call: TRBD2 (6 bases). V was pared by 3 bases and J by 4 bases, with 13 bases between. This CDR3 comprises 15 residues. Germline values: CDR1 LNHDA, CDR2 SQIVND (reference sequence). The CDR3 DNA sequence: TGTGCCAGTAGTATGGGAGGACCCGCATACAATGAGCAGTTCTTC. This sequence encodes CASSMGGPAYNEQFF.

J is TRBJ2-5 and V is TRBV3-1 (or the pseudogene TRBV3-2); TRBD1 agrees at 9 bases. Looked up from germline, CDR1 is LGHDT and CDR2 is YNNKEL (reference sequence). V lost 2 bases and J lost 1; bases outside the gene matches: 5. This CDR3 has 16 amino acids. CDR3 in amino acids: CASSQPGTGSQETQYF. The CDR3 DNA follows: TGTGCCAGCAGCCAACCCGGGACAGGGAGCCAAGAGACCCAGTACTTC.

This chain links TRBV27 with TRBJ1-1; no firm D call. The CDR3 runs 14 residues. CDR1 MNHEY and CDR2 SMNVEV come from the germline V gene (reference sequence). V lost 5 bases and J 7 bases, leaving 17 bases between the germline ends. In nucleotides, the CDR3 is TGTGCCAGCAGTCCCTCCCCGGACGGCGTTGAAGCTTTCTTT. Translation gives CASSPSPDGVEAFF.

V gene TRBV28 combines with J gene TRBJ1-1; D might be TRBD1 (5 bases). There are 12 residues in the CDR3. From germline, CDR1 is MDHEN and CDR2 SYDVKM. V gave up 7 bases and J gave up 3 bases, with 9 bases separating them. CDR3 loop: CASNAGHTEAFF. The DNA for the CDR3 is TGTGCCAGCAACGCGGGACACACTGAAGCTTTCTTT.

The chain has TRBV2 and TRBJ1-4; TRBD1 agrees at 11 bases. V shed 4 bases and J 10 bases; nucleotides not matched to a gene: 8. CDR1 SNHLY and CDR2 FYNNEI come from the germline V gene. The CDR3 sequence is 15 residues long. The CDR3 protein is CASSVQDRGQGKLFF. CDR3 nucleotides: TGTGCCAGCAGTGTGCAGGACAGGGGGCAGGGAAAACTGTTTTTT.

Relative to its sample, this clone is large. V usage is TRBV18 and J usage is TRBJ2-5, with D perhaps assigned TRBD1 or TRBD2 (7 bases each). This CDR3 comprises 14 residues. Germline V lookup: CDR1 KGHSH, CDR2 LQKENI. Trimming cost V 4 bases and J 5 bases, with 14 bases left between them. The CDR3 protein is CASSLRQGGETQYF. CDR3 DNA sequence: TGTGCCAGCTCACTCCGACAGGGAGGGGAGACCCAGTACTTC.

The count of this clone is one. The chain recombines TRBV19 with TRBJ2-6; D call uncertain. The CDR3 contains 16 residues. The V gene lost 3 bases and the J gene lost 4 bases, with 13 bases spanning the gap. Germline V gene sequence: CDR1 LNHDA, CDR2 SQIVND (reference sequence). The CDR3 protein is CASSMIYGSGANVLTF. Written as DNA, the CDR3 is TGTGCCAGTAGTATGATATACGGTTCGGGGGCCAACGTCCTGACTTTC.

The gene calls are TRBV12-3 or TRBV12-4 and TRBJ1-6; D perhaps matches TRBD1 (6 bases). The CDR3 runs 13 residues. V lost 3 bases and J 11 bases, leaving 11 bases between the germline ends. The CDR3 region has the DNA TGTGCCAGCAGTTTTACAGGGCGCCCACCCCTCCACTTT. Protein product: CASSFTGRPPLHF.

The chain links TRBV5-5 to TRBJ2-5, with TRBD2 matching 14 bases. V shed 4 bases, J shed 2 bases, and the junction held 1 base outside the gene matches. The CDR3 spans 15 residues. Germline CDR1 reads SGHKS; CDR2 reads YYEKEE (reference sequence). DNA of the CDR3: TGTGCCAGCAGCCGACTAGCGGGGGGGCAAGAGACCCAGTACTTC. It translates to CASSRLAGGQETQYF.

The chain combines TRBV19 with TRBJ2-2, with 7 positions matching TRBD2. V dropped 0 bases and J dropped 2; count of bases not matched to a gene: 6. CDR1 is LNHDA, CDR2 SQIVND, per germline (reference sequence). The CDR3 extends over 17 amino acids. Here the CDR3 reads CASSIDETSLNTGELFF. The CDR3 DNA reads as TGTGCCAGTAGTATAGATGAGACTAGCCTAAACACCGGGGAGCTGTTTTTT. Variable domain in full (rest from reference TRBV19 and TRBJ2-2): DGGITQSPKYLFRKEGQNVTLSCEQNLNHDAMYWYRQDPGQGLRLIYYSQIVNDFQKGDIAEGYSVSREKKESFPLTVTSAQKNPTAFYLCASSIDETSLNTGELFFGEGSRLTVL.

This CDR3 reads CASSQQAGVYTGELFF. CDR3 bases: TGTGCCAGCAGCCAGCAAGCGGGGGTTTACACCGGGGAGCTGTTTTTT. The chain combines TRBV4-2 with TRBJ2-2; 8 bases map to TRBD2. Germline V gene sequence: CDR1 LGHNA, CDR2 YNFKEQ. J gave up 3 bases and V 3 bases, and 6 bases lay outside the gene matches. This CDR3 comprises 16 residues.